This T cell receptor (beta chain) was identified in a study of T cell responses to AZD1222 COVID-19 vaccine (dated by TCRdb to the early 2020s). General notes on the study: A total of just over 230 trial participants underwent TCR sequencing, of whom about 210 had received two doses of AZD1222 and around 25 had received two doses of the MenACWY control vaccine. Trial participants were enrolled into age subgroups of 18-55, 56-69 and 70-plus years, which contained roughly 150, 30 and 60 TCR-sequenced participants, respectively. Study-wide conclusions, independent of this receptor: Spike-specific TCR breadth and depth rose significantly after two AZD1222 doses compared with day 0 and with MenACWY recipients. Only six AZD1222 recipients were SARS-CoV-2 seropositive at baseline, limiting conclusions about previously exposed vaccinees. The whole spike protein was spanned by vaccine-associated CD4 TCRs, and dominant responses were seen in regions 160-218 and 743-854. Most participants were white British and females outnumbered males, and the authors suggested that clonal diversity may have been underestimated. In the small 56-69-year group, the increase in depth fell short of significance, most likely because of low power. Nearly half of unique spike-specific TCRs reportedly recognized epitopes outside regions mutated in the B.1.351 and B.1.1.7 variants. No day 14 peak-response samples were available, so repertoires were characterized only after the peak T cell response.

The CDR3 regions of human TCRbeta chains were analyzed by immunosequencing. In the authors' own workflow: TCRs in the repertoires were matched against a reference library of SARS-CoV-2-specific TCRs that had been generated with the MIRA antigen-specificity platform. Breadth meant the fraction of unique TCRs that were SARS-CoV-2-associated, whereas depth meant the fraction of total T cells that were SARS-CoV-2-associated. Using the MIRA data, each spike-specific TCR was mapped to the spike region that the TCR reacts to and placed in a CD4 or CD8 class. Log10-transformed breadth and depth values were compared by one-way ANOVA with Sidak's multiple comparisons tests. TCRdb limited this immuneACCESS table to in-frame rearrangements with V and J called. A share of clones is missing; checked studies link under half to unresolved V genes, and the rest is unexplained. That table gives V, J and clone size, and the DNA gave D and trimming. The sample table shows over 150,000 clones, and 92% are seen once. The ten largest clones take up roughly 4.3% of the sample.

V and J lose 9 bases and 7 bases, and a span of 18 bases separates them. The CDR3 sequence holds 14 residues, the cysteine and phenylalanine included. Left in the record is the CDR3 DNA by itself, 42 bases read in frame from the first base. CDR1 and CDR2, per the germline V gene (reference sequence), are MNHEY and SMNVEV. As for this clone: No antigen is known for it. No much larger clone is present one base from it, and per-base qualities are unavailable.

The intended sense of this specimen's time point label: baseline before first vaccination. The treatment or condition label here, explained by the study, means: meningococcal conjugate vaccine given as trial control. Vaccinee samples came from UK trials COV001 and COV002, including a single-blind randomized controlled phase 2/3 trial of AZD1222 (ChAdOx1 nCoV-19) in healthy adults. Trial participant PBMC samples were collected at day 0 and day 28 after the second dose for TCRbeta chain sequencing. The chain is encoded by TRBV27 joined to TRBJ1-4, with the D gene not clear enough to name. The sample in question was peripheral blood, obtained on day 0 of MenACWY control vaccination. This receptor was obtained from an adult in good health. The encoded CDR3 is CASKMGREGEKLFF. At the DNA level, the sequence is TGTGCCAGTAAGATGGGTCGAGAGGGTGAAAAACTGTTTTTT.